Ten or more counts support the clone carrying this T cell receptor beta chain. This sample was taken from a study of spatial heterogeneity in lung cancer. The time point: sample taken at primary tumor resection. Tumor, nontumor lung or frozen PBMC supplied whole RNA that was sequenced unsorted. Donation came from 70 or so patients with untreated early-stage non-small cell lung cancer. One entry per CDR3 protein results from TCRdb running MiXCR on the 5' RACE reads. Among about 2,500 distinct CDR3 sequences listed, 4% to 5.5% were seen once. This CDR3 has 15 amino acids. Losses at the gene ends were 2 bases for V and 2 bases for J; bases not matched to a gene: 6.

The sequenced sample was normal lung tissue next to the tumor, obtained at surgery. This sequence was found in a female donor with early-stage non-small cell lung cancer. The chain combines TRBV6-7 with TRBJ2-7; the match to TRBD2 covers 7 bases. TRBV6-7 qualifies as an ORF whose function is uncertain. As DNA, the CDR3 is TGTGCCAGCAGTTACGGGCGGGGGTTGACCTACGAGCAGTACGTC. Its translation: CASSYGRGLTYEQYV.